A single sample is the source of the 9 T cell receptor beta chains below, sequenced in a study of cytomegalovirus exposure and HLA in healthy donors. Primers included in the PCR were 60 Vbeta and 13 Jbeta primers. The protocol was immunoSEQ multiplex PCR, while the TCRdb copy is restricted to in-frame clones and leaves out a portion. The table shows approximately 200,000 clones, with around 75% occurring only once. The source material was PBMCs. The receptor set was obtained from a woman aged 30 to 39 in good health and CMV-seropositive.

The rearrangement links TRBV19 to TRBJ2-5, with D possibly matching TRBD2 (6 bases). The J call could be wrong; TRBJ2-7 is a better fit for the DNA end. This CDR3 comprises 13 residues. The germline CDR1 and CDR2 sequences are LNHDA and SQIVND (reference sequence). The CDR3: CASSMRSGDEQYF. The CDR3 coding sequence is TGTGCCAGTAGTATGAGATCGGGGGACGAGCAGTACTTC.

The chain carries TRBV29-1 and TRBJ1-2, with a tentative D call TRBD1 (6 bases). The CDR3 totals 11 residues. Germline loops: CDR1 SQVTM, CDR2 ANQGSEA. The V end lost 7 bases, the J end lost 5 bases, and 11 bases lay between the germline ends. The CDR3 nucleotides read TGCAGCGCTCTGACAGGATATGGCTACACCTTC. It encodes CSALTGYGYTF.

V usage is TRBV28 and J usage is TRBJ2-2; a possible D gene is TRBD1 (6 bases). V was pared by 10 bases and J by 3 bases, with 15 bases between. The CDR3 runs to 14 residues. The germline V gene encodes CDR1 MDHEN and CDR2 SYDVKM. Written as DNA, the CDR3 is TGTGCCAACCGAGGGGGTATAGACACCGGGGAGCTGTTTTTT. Protein sequence: CANRGGIDTGELFF.

This clone occurred a few times. The CDR3 protein is CASSESPARNYEQYF. CDR3 bases: TGTGCCAGCAGTGAAAGCCCAGCTAGGAACTACGAGCAGTACTTC. The chain recombines TRBV6-1 with TRBJ2-7; D gene unclear. V was clipped by 2 bases and J by 3 bases, with 14 bases between them. CDR3 size: 15 residues. Germline V gene lookup returns CDR1 MNHNS and CDR2 SASEGT.

The chain's CDR3 is CASTRQGATDTQYF. As DNA, the CDR3 is TGTGCCAGTACACGGCAGGGGGCCACAGATACGCAGTATTTT. The rearrangement joins TRBV19 to TRBJ2-3, with 8 bases fitting TRBD1. Germline V lookup: CDR1 LNHDA, CDR2 SQIVND (reference sequence). V dropped 7 bases and J dropped 2; count of bases not matched to a gene: 5. The CDR3 has 14 amino acids.

This chain's CDR3 is CASLAAGAGEQYF. The CDR3, as DNA: TGTGCCAGCCTCGCCGCGGGTGCGGGGGAGCAGTACTTC. The chain uses TRBV28 and TRBJ2-7, with a weak D call TRBD2 (6 bases). This CDR3 spans 13 amino acids. Trimming left V 8 bases short and J 7 bases short, with 18 bases between. The V gene's germline CDR1 is MDHEN and CDR2 SYDVKM.

J is TRBJ1-1 and V is TRBV19; 8 nucleotides agree with TRBD1. After removal of 5 bases from V and 5 bases from J, the junction contained 13 bases not matched to a gene. Germline V CDR1 and CDR2: LNHDA, SQIVND (reference sequence). The CDR3 runs to 16 residues. The DNA of the CDR3 is TGTGCCAGTAGTCCACGCCCGACAGGGGTGGGGACTGAAGCTTTCTTT. Encoded protein: CASSPRPTGVGTEAFF.

This chain links TRBV6-6 with TRBJ1-5, with 10 nucleotides matching TRBD1. Trimming took 6 bases from V and 6 from J; bases not matched to a gene: 8. This CDR3 has 15 residues. Germline V gene sequence: CDR1 MNHNY, CDR2 SVGAGI (reference sequence). CDR3 in DNA: TGTGCCAGCAGGGGGGGACAGGGGAGCGGTCAGCCCCAGCATTTT. Translating gives CASRGGQGSGQPQHF.

The gene calls are TRBV2 and TRBJ1-2; tentatively, D is TRBD1 (6 bases). V lost 3 bases to trimming and J lost 8 bases, with 10 bases between them. This CDR3 contains 12 residues. Germline assignment: CDR1 SNHLY and CDR2 FYNNEI. The CDR3 coding sequence is TGTGCCAGCAGTGAGGCCAGGGGCGGCTACACCTTC. As protein: CASSEARGGYTF.